Below, 28 T cell receptor beta chains from the same sample are listed, as sequenced in a study of T cells in women clearing cervical HPV infection. Here immunoSEQ multiplex PCR was the method, and the copy in TCRdb shows in-frame clones only, minus some. This table holds roughly 28,000 clones. Source material: blood buffy coat. Receptors were obtained from a woman between 18 and 69 years old with a cervical HPV16 infection that either progressed to CIN3+ or cleared (not recorded which).

With regard to this clone: The CDR3 goes on 3 residues after the read ends, and that part is filled in from the germline J gene. The V gene is TRBV7-6, the J gene TRBJ2-4; D perhaps matches TRBD1 (5 bases). This CDR3 contains 12 residues. Germline V CDR1 and CDR2: SGHVS, FNYEAQ. The CDR3: CASSRDSYGQYF. The DNA read from the CDR3 is TGTGCCAGCAGCCGTGACAGTTATGGT.

About this clone: The CDR3 end is not reached by the read, which stops 3 residues before it; the germline J gene fills it in. The V gene is TRBV7-9, the J gene TRBJ1-1; 8 bases match TRBD1. Germline values: CDR1 SEHNR, CDR2 FQNEAQ (reference sequence). CDR3 length: 11 residues. Partial CDR3 DNA: TGTGCCAGCAGTCTGACAGGGGAG. This gives the protein CASSLTGE. The CDR3 in its entirety is CASSLTGEAFF.

Remarks on this clone: Read sequence stops 3 residues before the CDR3 end, and the germline J gene provides the missing end. The chain couples TRBV20-1 to TRBJ2-3, with 11 bases fitting TRBD2. V lost 5 bases and J lost 2; bases outside the gene matches: 6. There are 15 residues in the CDR3. Germline V gene sequence: CDR1 DFQATT, CDR2 SNEGSKA (reference sequence). CDR3 sequence reads: CSARLAGYNTDTQYF. The covered CDR3 bases are TGCAGTGCTCGACTAGCGGGATATAACACAGATACG.

On this clone: The CDR3 goes on 3 residues after the read ends, and that part is filled in from the germline J gene. The V call is TRBV10-3, the J call TRBJ1-3, with unresolved D. Trimming shortened V by 7 bases and J by 4 bases, and 14 bases separated the two germline ends. There are 14 residues in the CDR3. Germline lookup yields CDR1 ENHRY and CDR2 SYGVKD. The CDR3 loop is CAIMSGDKGNTIYF. The part of the CDR3 DNA that was read is TGTGCCATCATGTCCGGGGATAAAGGAAACACC.

Concerning this clone itself: The read ends 3 residues before the CDR3 terminus; that terminus is restored from the germline J gene. The rearrangement joins TRBV12-3 or TRBV12-4 to TRBJ2-7; D not certain. V was trimmed by 7 bases and J by 4 bases, leaving 17 bases between them. This CDR3 has 14 amino acids. Partial CDR3 DNA: TGTGCCAGCACTCAGACGGATCCCAGGTACGAG. Protein: CASTQTDPRYE. The full CDR3 protein is CASTQTDPRYEQYF.

In regard to this clone: The read falls 3 residues short of the CDR3 end, and the missing part is taken from the germline J gene. This chain connects TRBV13 to TRBJ2-5, with D uncertain. This CDR3 comprises 13 residues. Trimming took 5 bases from V and 5 from J, leaving 12 bases between them. CDR1 PRHDT and CDR2 FYEKMQ come from the germline V gene (reference sequence). The CDR3 spells CASSPPRQETQYF. The DNA read from the CDR3 is TGTGCCAGCAGCCCGCCACGTCAGGAGACC.

CDR3 sequence: CASSVDSSNSPLHF. CDR3 DNA (partial): TGTGCCAGCAGCGTGGACAGTTCGAATTCACCC. This chain uses TRBV9 with TRBJ1-6; TRBD1 might be the D (6 bases). The sequenced fragment ends 3 residues before the CDR3 boundary, so the rest is inferred from the germline J gene. V was trimmed by 2 bases and J by 7 bases, leaving 10 bases between them. Germline values: CDR1 SGDLS, CDR2 YYNGEE. The CDR3 extends over 14 amino acids.

In the case of this clone: The read ends 3 residues early relative to the CDR3; the germline J gene fills the gap. This chain joins TRBV12-3 or TRBV12-4 and TRBJ2-1; the match to TRBD2 covers 11 bases. V shed 5 bases and J 7 bases; nucleotides not matched to a gene: 4. The CDR3 spans 14 residues. The sequenced part of the CDR3 DNA is TGTGCCAGCAGTCCCGGGACTAGCGGTAATGAG. Protein: CASSPGTSGNE. The whole CDR3 sequence reads CASSPGTSGNEQFF.

For this clone: From the germline J gene comes the end of the CDR3, since the read stops 3 residues before it. The chain has TRBV18 and TRBJ1-1; D gene ambiguous. V was pared by 4 bases and J by 1 base, with 7 bases between. Germline V gene sequence: CDR1 KGHSH, CDR2 LQKENI. There are 13 residues in the CDR3. The covered CDR3 bases are TGTGCCAGCTCACAGGGCCAGAACACTGAA. Translation gives CASSQGQNTE. The full CDR3 sequence reads CASSQGQNTEAFF.

About this clone: The read ends 3 residues early relative to the CDR3; the germline J gene fills the gap. At the DNA level, this CDR3 is encoded by other sequences in the same sample as well. The rearrangement links TRBV18 to TRBJ1-2; TRBD1 matches 9 bases. The CDR3 consists of 13 residues. In germline, CDR1 is KGHSH, CDR2 LQKENI. CDR3 DNA (partial): TGTGCCAGCTCACCGCGACAGGGGGAAGGC. This encodes CASSPRQGEG. The entire CDR3 reads CASSPRQGEGYTF.

The CDR3 bases that were read are TGTGCCAGCAGGGAGACAGGGTTCGACGAG. Translated, it gives CASRETGFDE. The whole CDR3 is CASRETGFDEQYF. The chain employs TRBV2 and TRBJ2-7; TRBD1 agrees at 7 bases. Read coverage stops 3 residues before the CDR3 terminus; the germline J gene supplies the remainder. CDR1 is SNHLY, CDR2 FYNNEI, per germline. The CDR3 consists of 13 residues. J gave up 5 bases and V 6 bases, and 7 bases lay outside the gene matches.

With regard to this clone: The read comes to an end 3 residues before the CDR3 does, leaving the germline J gene to fill in the end. This rearrangement joins TRBV30 to TRBJ1-2, with D perhaps TRBD1 (6 bases). The CDR3 has 13 amino acids. Germline V gene sequence: CDR1 GTSNPN, CDR2 SVGIG (reference sequence). Partial CDR3 DNA: TGTGCCTGGAGTACTAGCGGGGGCAATGAC. Its protein is CAWSTSGGND. The full-length CDR3 reads as CAWSTSGGNDYTF.

The CDR3: CASSSPGQDDGYTF. The DNA read from the CDR3 is TGTGCCAGCAGTTCACCGGGACAGGATGATGGC. The chain employs TRBV28 and TRBJ1-2; 8 positions agree with TRBD1. Read data end 3 residues before the CDR3 end; the end is taken from the germline J gene. Losses at the gene ends were 4 bases for V and 6 bases for J; bases not matched to a gene: 7. Germline assignment: CDR1 MDHEN and CDR2 SYDVKM. This CDR3 has 14 residues.

As for this clone: The read halts 3 residues ahead of the CDR3 end, with the missing end drawn from the germline J gene. This chain connects TRBV20-1 to TRBJ2-1, with D possibly TRBD1 on 6 matching bases. CDR1 and CDR2 from the germline V gene are DFQATT and SNEGSKA (reference sequence). V was clipped by 6 bases and J by 3 bases, with 21 bases between them. CDR3 length equals 16 residues. The sequenced part of the CDR3 DNA is TGCAGTGCCTCGTCCCCGACAGGACCTGACTACAATGAG. Protein sequence: CSASSPTGPDYNE. The full CDR3 protein reads CSASSPTGPDYNEQFF.

To note about this clone: The read gets to within 3 residues of the CDR3 end, and the germline J gene fills in the rest. This chain connects TRBV4-1 to TRBJ1-5; 7 bases match TRBD1. The V gene's germline CDR1 is MGHRA and CDR2 YSYEKL. With 2 bases clipped from V and 6 bases from J, the junction kept 4 bases outside the gene matches. CDR3 size: 14 residues. CDR3 in amino acids: CASSQQGVGQPQHF. The CDR3 DNA, read in part, is TGCGCCAGCAGCCAACAGGGGGTGGGTCAGCCC.

In the case of this clone: The CDR3 end lies 3 residues beyond the end of the read and is filled in from the germline J gene. The same CDR3 can be traced to other DNA sequences in this sample. V usage is TRBV7-9 and J usage is TRBJ2-2; the D is unclear. From germline, CDR1 is SEHNR and CDR2 FQNEAQ (reference sequence). Trimming left V 5 bases short and J 2 bases short, with 6 bases between. There are 13 residues in the CDR3. The CDR3 here is CASSLLNTGELFF. CDR3 DNA, as far as it was read: TGTGCCAGCAGCCTACTTAACACCGGGGAG. The full variable domain, completed using reference TRBV7-9 and TRBJ2-2, is DTGVSQNPRHKITKRGQNVTFRCDPISEHNRLYWYRQTLGQGPEFLTYFQNEAQLEKSRLLSDRFSAERPKGSFSTLEIQRTEQGDSAMYLCASSLLNTGELFFGEGSRLTVL.

Worth noting for this clone: The read comes to an end 3 residues before the CDR3 does, leaving the germline J gene to fill in the end. The chain combines TRBV18 with TRBJ2-5; TRBD1 matches at 8 bases. Germline-derived CDR1 and CDR2 are KGHSH and LQKENI. Trimming removed 4 bases from V and 2 bases from J; junction bases left unmatched: 3. The CDR3 totals 14 residues. This CDR3 is CASSLGTGQETQYF. The sequenced CDR3 bases are TGTGCCAGCTCACTTGGGACAGGACAAGAGACC.

On this clone: The CDR3 is cut off 3 residues early in the read; its end comes from the germline J gene. The chain has TRBV5-1 and TRBJ2-7, with TRBD2 matching 9 bases. With 3 bases clipped from V and 3 bases from J, the junction kept 7 bases outside the gene matches. The CDR3 is 15 amino acids. The germline gives CDR1 SGHRS, CDR2 YFSETQ. CDR3 residues: CASSSPPSGNYEQYF. The DNA read from the CDR3 is TGCGCCAGCAGCTCGCCGCCTAGCGGGAACTACGAG.

On this clone itself: The CDR3 end is not reached by the read, which stops 3 residues before it; the germline J gene fills it in. The gene calls are TRBV2 and TRBJ2-1; maybe TRBD1 (6 bases). The CDR3 runs to 16 residues. Trimming left V 5 bases short and J 6 bases short, with 20 bases between. Germline V gene sequence: CDR1 SNHLY, CDR2 FYNNEI. The sequenced part of the CDR3 DNA is TGTGCCAGCAGTAAACTACAGGGCCCCCCAGGCAATGAG. Residues: CASSKLQGPPGNE. The full CDR3 protein reads CASSKLQGPPGNEQFF. Full variable domain (remainder filled in from reference TRBV2 and TRBJ2-1): EPEVTQTPSHQVTQMGQEVILRCVPISNHLYFYWYRQILGQKVEFLVSFYNNEISEKSEIFDDQFSVERPDGSNFTLKIRSTKLEDSAMYFCASSKLQGPPGNEQFFGPGTRLTVL.

A remark on this clone: Read sequence stops 3 residues before the CDR3 end, and the germline J gene provides the missing end. The rearrangement links TRBV24-1 to TRBJ2-5; 9 nucleotides agree with TRBD1. The germline V gene has CDR1 KGHDR and CDR2 SFDVKD. V was clipped by 3 bases and J by 4 bases; unmatched bases: 5. The CDR3 extends over 15 amino acids. The CDR3 DNA, read in part, is TGTGCCACCAGTGATCGGGACAGGGCAGTAGAGACC. As protein: CATSDRDRAVET. The CDR3 as a whole reads CATSDRDRAVETQYF.

As regards this clone: The read ends 3 residues before the CDR3 terminus; that terminus is restored from the germline J gene. The gene calls are TRBV19 and TRBJ1-4; the D is unclear. CDR1 is LNHDA, CDR2 SQIVND, per germline (reference sequence). The V end was cut by 1 base, the J end by 2 bases, with 8 bases between. The CDR3 loop spans 15 amino acids. The sequenced CDR3 bases are TGTGCCAGTAGTATAGGAGACGGGACTAATGAAAAA. Amino acid sequence: CASSIGDGTNEK. The full CDR3 reads CASSIGDGTNEKLFF.

A note on this clone: The missing CDR3 end, 3 residues past where the read stops, is filled in from the germline J gene. The chain links TRBV6-1 to TRBJ2-2; D remains unclear. Between the trimmed V and J ends, which lost 4 bases and 3 bases, there was a span of 12 bases. CDR3 size: 15 residues. Germline V gene data show CDR1 as MNHNS and CDR2 as SASEGT. The CDR3 DNA, read in part, is TGTGCCAGCAGTGTGACTCGGCTGGACACCGGGGAG. Translating gives CASSVTRLDTGE. From start to end, the CDR3 is CASSVTRLDTGELFF.

A note on this clone: The read ends 3 residues shy of where the CDR3 ends; the end is completed using the germline J gene. The rearrangement joins TRBV5-1 to TRBJ2-2, with D perhaps TRBD2 (5 bases). Germline V gene lookup returns CDR1 SGHRS and CDR2 YFSETQ. V was clipped by 6 bases and J by 8 bases, with 14 bases between them. This CDR3 spans 13 amino acids. The part of the CDR3 DNA that was read is TGCGCCAGCACCCTTCGTAGCGCTGGGGAG. This sequence encodes CASTLRSAGE. The CDR3 as a whole reads CASTLRSAGELFF.

Turning to this clone: The DNA ends 3 residues before the CDR3 does, and the rest of the CDR3 is filled in from the germline J gene. The chain employs TRBV19 and TRBJ2-1, with 7 bases identical to TRBD1. From germline, CDR1 is LNHDA and CDR2 SQIVND (reference sequence). V shed 5 bases and J 4 bases; nucleotides not matched to a gene: 17. The CDR3 runs to 18 residues. Incomplete CDR3 DNA: TGTGCCAGTAGTCTTAACCCCTCGGGACAGACTTTTTACAATGAG. This translates into CASSLNPSGQTFYNE. The complete CDR3 reads CASSLNPSGQTFYNEQFF.

About this clone: Read coverage stops 3 residues before the CDR3 terminus; the germline J gene supplies the remainder. The chain uses TRBV6-1 and TRBJ2-7; perhaps TRBD1 as D (5 bases). This CDR3 is 13 amino acids long. The germline CDR1 and CDR2 sequences are MNHNS and SASEGT. The ends were cut back, 1 base at V and 2 bases at J, with 6 bases in the middle. The sequenced part of the CDR3 DNA is TGTGCCAGCAGTGAAGGACAGACCTACGAG. Translated, it gives CASSEGQTYE. The full CDR3 protein reads CASSEGQTYEQYF.

In regard to this clone: The sequenced fragment ends 3 residues before the CDR3 boundary, so the rest is inferred from the germline J gene. The rearrangement uses TRBV7-9 and TRBJ1-5, with 7 positions matching TRBD1. V lost 3 bases, J lost 8 bases, and 10 bases stayed unmatched. From germline, CDR1 is SEHNR and CDR2 FQNEAQ (reference sequence). The CDR3 is made up of 15 amino acids. The sequenced part of the CDR3 DNA is TGTGCCAGCAGCTTGGGACAGCGGTTTTCGGAGCCC. This sequence encodes CASSLGQRFSEP. The CDR3 in its entirety is CASSLGQRFSEPQHF.

Concerning this clone itself: The CDR3 end falls 3 residues outside the read, so it is completed with the germline J gene. The chain joins TRBV19 to TRBJ1-6; D ambiguous. The CDR3 contains 14 residues. Deletions cut 8 bases from V and 3 bases from J, with 11 bases between. Germline-derived CDR1 and CDR2 are LNHDA and SQIVND (reference sequence). The CDR3 DNA, read in part, is TGTGCCAGTCGCCCGGTTGACTATAATTCACCC. Encoded protein: CASRPVDYNSP. The whole CDR3 is CASRPVDYNSPLHF.

Points on this clone: The read comes to an end 3 residues before the CDR3 does, leaving the germline J gene to fill in the end. The genes are TRBV27 and TRBJ2-7; TRBD1 aligns across 11 bases. This CDR3 has 15 residues. Germline V gives CDR1 MNHEY, CDR2 SMNVEV (reference sequence). The trim removed 0 bases at V and 5 bases at J, leaving 3 bases unmatched. CDR3 sequence reads: CASSLSGTGGHEQYF. CDR3 bases read: TGTGCCAGCAGTTTATCCGGGACAGGGGGTCACGAG.